These 28 T cell receptor beta chains originate from one sample sequenced in a study of shared clonotypes between healthy human individuals. Sequencing was performed with immunoSEQ multiplex PCR; in TCRdb, only in-frame clones are kept and a portion is missing. The table shows about 1.1 million clones, with 60% to 80% occurring only once. Sequencing was performed on memory CD4+ T cells from PBMCs. Subset noted: CD45RA-negative fraction. All receptors derive from a man aged 18 to 30 in good health. Some clones in this sample may be carry-over from other donors' samples.

This chain links TRBV10-3 with TRBJ2-6; unclear D gene. Germline values: CDR1 ENHRY, CDR2 SYGVKD. The CDR3 is 14 amino acids. V was trimmed by 6 bases and J by 0 bases, leaving 6 bases between them. CDR3 protein: CAISGSSGANVLTF. The CDR3 DNA reads as TGTGCCATCAGCGGGTCCTCTGGGGCCAACGTCCTGACTTTC.

The chain carries TRBV7-2 and TRBJ1-1, with a tentative D call TRBD1 (5 bases). CDR1 and CDR2 (germline): SGHTA, FQGNSA. Trimming removed 5 bases at V and 0 bases at J, with 10 bases between. This CDR3 region has 14 residues. The CDR3 DNA is TGTGCCAGCAGCCCCAGGGCCATGAACACTGAAGCTTTCTTT. Residues: CASSPRAMNTEAFF.

The sample holds a few counts of this clone. The chain employs TRBV5-8 and TRBJ2-1, with D unresolved. The V gene lost 0 bases and the J gene lost 10 bases, with 11 bases spanning the gap. Germline V gene sequence: CDR1 SGHTS, CDR2 YDEGEE. This CDR3 is built from 13 residues. Written as DNA, the CDR3 is TGTGCCAGCAGCTTGGGGATCGGCGGAGAGCAGTTCTTC. Translation gives CASSLGIGGEQFF.

About this clone: Different DNA sequences within this sample yield the same CDR3. The chain combines TRBV28 with TRBJ2-7, with D perhaps TRBD2 (5 bases). Trimming took off 4 bases at V and 2 bases at J, with 15 bases between the two ends. CDR3 size: 15 residues. Germline CDR1 reads MDHEN; CDR2 reads SYDVKM. The CDR3 sequence: CASSSSRRAAYEQYF. The CDR3 DNA follows: TGTGCCAGCAGTTCCTCCCGGCGGGCGGCCTACGAGCAGTACTTC. Together with reference TRBV28 and TRBJ2-7, the CDR3 gives the full variable domain: DVKVTQSSRYLVKRTGEKVFLECVQDMDHENMFWYRQDPGLGLRLIYFSYDVKMKEKGDIPEGYSVSREKKERFSLILESASTNQTSMYLCASSSSRRAAYEQYFGPGTRLTVT.

V and J are TRBV7-2 and TRBJ2-3, with 9 bases that match TRBD2. Germline V gene data show CDR1 as SGHTA and CDR2 as FQGNSA. Trimming cost V 2 bases and J 2 bases; bases outside gene matches: 2. The CDR3 spans 15 residues. The CDR3: CASSLLAGSTDTQYF. CDR3 DNA sequence: TGTGCCAGCAGCTTACTAGCGGGGTCCACAGATACGCAGTATTTT. Full variable domain (rest looked up from reference TRBV7-2 and TRBJ2-3): GAGVSQSPSNKVTEKGKDVELRCDPISGHTALYWYRQSLGQGLEFLIYFQGNSAPDKSGLPSDRFSAERTGGSVSTLTIQRTQQEDSAVYLCASSLLAGSTDTQYFGPGTRLTVL.

The chain links TRBV19 to TRBJ1-2; 9 bases are a match to TRBD1. Germline V gene lookup returns CDR1 LNHDA and CDR2 SQIVND (reference sequence). CDR3 length: 16 residues. V was pared by 5 bases and J by 7 bases, with 14 bases of the junction left unmatched. Written as DNA, the CDR3 is TGTGCCAGTAGTTTGGGGATACAGGGGGCCGCCCTTGGCTACACCTTC. It encodes CASSLGIQGAALGYTF.

The rearrangement joins TRBV18 to TRBJ2-1; TRBD1 agrees at 9 bases. CDR3 length equals 15 residues. The V gene end was trimmed by 5 bases and the J gene end by 2 bases; junction bases not matched to a gene: 4. Germline lookup yields CDR1 KGHSH and CDR2 LQKENI. This CDR3 is CASSSRQGAYNEQFF. CDR3 DNA sequence: TGTGCCAGCTCATCCCGACAGGGGGCCTACAATGAGCAGTTCTTC.

The chain links TRBV5-1 to TRBJ2-2; TRBD1 is a possible D gene (6 bases). The ends were cut back, 0 bases at V and 3 bases at J, with 9 bases in the middle. The CDR3 covers 15 residues. CDR1 and CDR2 from the germline V gene are SGHRS and YFSETQ. Here the CDR3 DNA reads TGCGCCAGCAGCTTGGACAGGGTGTACACCGGGGAGCTGTTTTTT. It translates to CASSLDRVYTGELFF.

The chain has TRBV18 and TRBJ2-7, with TRBD2 matching over 13 bases. This CDR3 has 15 amino acids. Trimming at V came to 5 bases and at J to 7 bases, leaving 8 bases not matched to a gene. Germline V gene data show CDR1 as KGHSH and CDR2 as LQKENI. The CDR3 loop is CASSTGLAGAYEQYF. Here the CDR3 DNA reads TGTGCCAGCTCAACCGGACTAGCGGGAGCATATGAGCAGTACTTC.

The chain is built from TRBV7-8 and TRBJ2-7; D is unresolved. Trimming took 5 bases from V and 5 from J, leaving 13 bases between them. Germline V lookup: CDR1 SGHVS, CDR2 FQNEAQ. CDR3 length: 13 amino acids. This CDR3 is CASSPRAFNEQYF. For the CDR3, the DNA is TGTGCCAGCAGCCCCAGAGCGTTTAACGAGCAGTACTTC. The full variable domain, rest sourced from reference TRBV7-8 and TRBJ2-7, is GAGVSQSPRYKVAKRGQDVALRCDPISGHVSLFWYQQALGQGPEFLTYFQNEAQLDKSGLPSDRFFAERPEGSVSTLKIQRTQQEDSAVYLCASSPRAFNEQYFGPGTRLTVT.

The chain's CDR3 is CASTVLPGTSGRNEQFF. CDR3 in DNA: TGTGCCAGCACCGTCCTCCCCGGGACTAGCGGGAGAAATGAGCAGTTCTTC. The V gene is TRBV28, the J gene TRBJ2-1; the match to TRBD2 covers 14 bases. After removal of 7 bases from V and 7 bases from J, the junction contained 12 bases not matched to a gene. The germline V gene has CDR1 MDHEN and CDR2 SYDVKM. The CDR3 length is 17 residues.

The J gene is TRBJ2-3, the V gene TRBV5-1, with 13 bases fitting TRBD2. The V segment lost 2 bases and the J segment 1 base; nucleotides outside the gene matches: 4. This CDR3 has 17 amino acids. Germline CDR1 is SGHRS and CDR2 is YFSETQ. CDR3 amino acids: CASSLLAGGPRTDTQYF. The CDR3 bases are TGCGCCAGCAGCTTACTAGCGGGAGGGCCTCGCACAGATACGCAGTATTTT.

The V call is TRBV28, the J call TRBJ2-7; perhaps TRBD2 as D (5 bases). V was pared by 7 bases and J by 1 base, with 14 bases between. CDR3 size: 14 residues. Per the germline V gene, CDR1 is MDHEN and CDR2 is SYDVKM. CDR3 bases: TGTGCCAGCACCACTCCCGGGGATTCCTACGAGCAGTACTTC. Translating it yields CASTTPGDSYEQYF.

This clone appeared once. The chain uses TRBV6-5 and TRBJ2-1, with 10 bases aligning to TRBD2. From germline, CDR1 is MNHEY and CDR2 SVGAGI. The CDR3 totals 14 residues. V dropped 8 bases and J dropped 2; count of bases not matched to a gene: 3. CDR3 in DNA: TGTGCCAGCGAAAGCGGGGGGGCCTACAATGAGCAGTTCTTC. Protein sequence: CASESGGAYNEQFF.

This clone was picked up one time. The chain joins TRBV6-5 to TRBJ2-7; D gene ambiguous. Germline values: CDR1 MNHEY, CDR2 SVGAGI. The V and J ends lost 0 bases and 4 bases respectively, with 7 bases between them. The CDR3 covers 13 residues. In DNA, the CDR3 is TGTGCCAGCAGTTACTCGCCCTCTTACGAGCAGTACTTC. Translated, it gives CASSYSPSYEQYF.

The chain recombines TRBV2 with TRBJ2-5; 7 nucleotides agree with TRBD2. J gave up 5 bases and V 4 bases, and 4 bases lay outside the gene matches. CDR1 is SNHLY, CDR2 FYNNEI, per germline. This CDR3 has 13 residues. The CDR3 DNA reads as TGTGCCAGCAGTGGGGACGGGGGGGAGACCCAGTACTTC. It translates to CASSGDGGETQYF.

The V and J genes are TRBV6-1 and TRBJ2-1; 7 bases are a match to TRBD1. V lost 6 bases, J lost 7 bases, and 3 bases stayed unmatched. CDR3 length: 12 residues. Germline loops: CDR1 MNHNS, CDR2 SASEGT. The CDR3 reads CASRGQYNEQFF. The CDR3, as DNA: TGTGCCAGCAGGGGACAGTATAATGAGCAGTTCTTC.

The genes are TRBV5-1 and TRBJ2-1, with TRBD2 identical over 14 bases. Looked up from germline, CDR1 is SGHRS and CDR2 is YFSETQ. The CDR3 has 16 residues. With V trimmed by 0 bases and J by 6 bases, 2 bases remained unmatched. CDR3 sequence reads: CASSLAGLAGANEQFF. DNA for the CDR3: TGCGCCAGCAGCTTGGCGGGACTAGCGGGAGCCAATGAGCAGTTCTTC.

This chain uses TRBV29-1 with TRBJ1-4; D gene ambiguous. Trimming removed 0 bases at V and 7 bases at J, with 9 bases between. The CDR3 contains 13 residues. From germline, CDR1 is SQVTM and CDR2 ANQGSEA. CDR3 nucleotides: TGCAGCGTTGAAGATTGGGCGAGTGAAAAACTGTTTTTT. This codes for CSVEDWASEKLFF.

CDR3 protein: CASSPNPSGEVSDTQYF. The CDR3 nucleotides read TGTGCCAGCTCACCGAACCCTAGCGGGGAGGTTTCAGATACGCAGTATTTT. The chain combines TRBV18 with TRBJ2-3; the match to TRBD2 covers 9 bases. The CDR3 is made up of 17 amino acids. CDR1 KGHSH and CDR2 LQKENI come from the germline V gene. Trimming at V came to 3 bases and at J to 4 bases, leaving 11 bases not matched to a gene. Combining the CDR3 with reference TRBV18 and TRBJ2-3 gives the whole variable domain NAGVMQNPRHLVRRRGQEARLRCSPMKGHSHVYWYRQLPEEGLKFMVYLQKENIIDESGMPKERFSAEFPKEGPSILRIQQVVRGDSAAYFCASSPNPSGEVSDTQYFGPGTRLTVL.

The chain has TRBV5-1 and TRBJ2-1; D possibly corresponds to TRBD2 (6 bases). CDR3 size: 15 residues. Germline V CDR1 and CDR2: SGHRS, YFSETQ. V was clipped by 6 bases and J by 3 bases, with 16 bases between them. The CDR3 loop is CASKGSLASYNEQFF. The CDR3 DNA is TGCGCCAGCAAAGGGAGCCTAGCGAGCTACAATGAGCAGTTCTTC.

In the case of this clone: Other nucleotide sequences from this sample produce the same CDR3. The chain joins TRBV5-1 to TRBJ2-1, with no clear D. V was shortened by 5 bases and J by 2 bases, with 8 bases between the two germline ends. Germline assignment: CDR1 SGHRS and CDR2 YFSETQ. This CDR3 is 13 amino acids long. CDR3: CASSLDPYNEQFF. CDR3 in DNA: TGCGCCAGCAGTCTAGACCCCTACAATGAGCAGTTCTTC.

This chain connects TRBV4-1 to TRBJ1-3, with D maybe TRBD1 (6 bases). There are 18 residues in the CDR3. V was cut by 5 bases and J by 0 bases, with 20 bases left in between. CDR1 is MGHRA, CDR2 YSYEKL, per germline. The CDR3 DNA reads as TGCGCCAGCAGCTATCGGTGGGGGGGCCAGAGCTCTGGAAACACCATATATTTT. Amino acids: CASSYRWGGQSSGNTIYF.

The rearrangement uses TRBV28 and TRBJ2-3, with 13 bases identical to TRBD2. The germline CDR1 and CDR2 sequences are MDHEN and SYDVKM. This CDR3 contains 16 residues. J gave up 6 bases and V 5 bases, and 8 bases lay outside the gene matches. The CDR3 protein is CASSPQSTSGRDTQYF. The CDR3 DNA is TGTGCCAGCAGTCCTCAATCGACTAGCGGGAGGGATACGCAGTATTTT. The variable domain in full, with the rest retrieved from reference TRBV28 and TRBJ2-3, is DVKVTQSSRYLVKRTGEKVFLECVQDMDHENMFWYRQDPGLGLRLIYFSYDVKMKEKGDIPEGYSVSREKKERFSLILESASTNQTSMYLCASSPQSTSGRDTQYFGPGTRLTVL.

This clone appeared many times. The rearrangement joins TRBV6-5 to TRBJ2-1, with D possibly TRBD2 on 6 matching bases. The CDR3 is 16 residues long. V was shortened by 2 bases and J by 3 bases, with 14 bases between the two germline ends. Germline V gene lookup returns CDR1 MNHEY and CDR2 SVGAGI. The CDR3 loop reads CASSYGGTRGYNEQFF. As DNA, the CDR3 is TGTGCCAGCAGTTACGGCGGGACCCGGGGCTACAATGAGCAGTTCTTC.

The chain recombines TRBV28 with TRBJ1-2, with D possibly TRBD1 on 6 matching bases. Germline CDR1 is MDHEN and CDR2 is SYDVKM. V dropped 6 bases and J dropped 8 bases, with 16 bases sitting between them. This CDR3 contains 13 residues. This CDR3 is CASRDSRFGGYTF. The CDR3 DNA follows: TGTGCCAGCAGGGACAGCAGATTCGGCGGCTACACCTTC.

V and J are TRBV27 and TRBJ1-2; no definite D call. This CDR3 is 19 amino acids long. V gave up 5 bases and J gave up 8 bases, with 33 bases separating them. Per germline, CDR1 MNHEY and CDR2 SMNVEV (reference sequence). DNA of the CDR3: TGTGCCAGCAGTCCACCAGAAATACTCGACACCCCCCGGGATAAGGGCTACACCTTC. Protein sequence: CASSPPEILDTPRDKGYTF.

V gene TRBV28 combines with J gene TRBJ2-5, with a weak D call TRBD1 (5 bases). Germline V gives CDR1 MDHEN, CDR2 SYDVKM. Deletions cut 1 base from V and 4 bases from J, with 7 bases between. This CDR3 has 13 residues. In DNA, the CDR3 is TGTGCCAGCAGTTTATTAGGGGTAGAGACCCAGTACTTC. Translation: CASSLLGVETQYF.